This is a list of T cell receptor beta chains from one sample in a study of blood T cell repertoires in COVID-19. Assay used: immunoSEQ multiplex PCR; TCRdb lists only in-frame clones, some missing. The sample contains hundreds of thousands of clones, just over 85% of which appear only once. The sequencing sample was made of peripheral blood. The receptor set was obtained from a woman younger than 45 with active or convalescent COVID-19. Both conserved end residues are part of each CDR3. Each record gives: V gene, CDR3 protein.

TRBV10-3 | CAISDGGGQPQHF
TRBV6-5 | CASNSGTATEQYF
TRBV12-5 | CASGLVLGLTKRSIDTQYF
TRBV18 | CASSPPERELPETQYF
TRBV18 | CASSPTVNTEAFF
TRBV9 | CASSANLGQGGYTF
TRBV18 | CASSRTGIETQYF
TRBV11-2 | CASSPLNYGYTF
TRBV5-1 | CASSLGLIGQRNEKLFF
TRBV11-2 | CASSPSRGETQYF
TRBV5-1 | CASSDAGTGVYEQYF
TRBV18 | CASSPLVEQPQHF
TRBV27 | CASSLLGAAYEQYF
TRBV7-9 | CASSLQGSYSPLHF
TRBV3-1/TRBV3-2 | CASSRPRTGNTEAFF
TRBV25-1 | CASSHGISEAFF
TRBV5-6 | CASSSKTGTNGYTF
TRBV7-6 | CASSFGQGSSGNTIYF